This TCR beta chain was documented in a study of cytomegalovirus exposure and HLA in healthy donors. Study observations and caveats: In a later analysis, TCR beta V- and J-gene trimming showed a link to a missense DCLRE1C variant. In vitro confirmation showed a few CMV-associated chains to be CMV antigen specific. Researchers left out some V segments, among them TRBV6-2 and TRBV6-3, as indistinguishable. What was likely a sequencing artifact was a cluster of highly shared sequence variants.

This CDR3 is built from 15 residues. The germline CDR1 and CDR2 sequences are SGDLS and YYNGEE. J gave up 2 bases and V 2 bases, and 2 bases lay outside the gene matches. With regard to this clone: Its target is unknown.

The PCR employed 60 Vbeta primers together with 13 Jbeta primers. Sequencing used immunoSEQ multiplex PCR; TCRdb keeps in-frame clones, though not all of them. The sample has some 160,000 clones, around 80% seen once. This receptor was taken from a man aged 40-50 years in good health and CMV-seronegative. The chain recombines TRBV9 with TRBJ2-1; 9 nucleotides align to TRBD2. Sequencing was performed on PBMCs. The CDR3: CASSVSGGTYNEQFF. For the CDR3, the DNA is TGTGCCAGCAGCGTCAGCGGGGGGACCTACAATGAGCAGTTCTTC. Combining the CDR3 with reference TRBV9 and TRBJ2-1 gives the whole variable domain DSGVTQTPKHLITATGQRVTLRCSPRSGDLSVYWYQQSLDQGLQFLIQYYNGEERAKGNILERFSAQQFPDLHSELNLSSLELGDSALYFCASSVSGGTYNEQFFGPGTRLTVL.